This T cell receptor beta chain was sequenced in a study of cytomegalovirus exposure and HLA in healthy donors. From germline, CDR1 is MGHRA and CDR2 YSYEKL. V lost 4 bases, J lost 1 base, and 8 bases lay in between. The CDR3 totals 13 residues. This PCR relied on a set of 60 Vbeta primers and 13 Jbeta primers. Method: immunoSEQ multiplex PCR; TCRdb's copy keeps in-frame clones and lacks some. The data contain some 100,000 clones, roughly 67% of them singletons. In its sample, this clone was seen a few times. Sequencing was carried out using PBMCs. This TCR was recovered from a man aged 35 to 55 in good health and CMV-seronegative. The J gene is TRBJ2-7, the V gene TRBV4-1; D may be TRBD1 (6 bases). CDR3 nucleotide sequence: TGCGCCAGCAGCCGGACAGCTTCCTACGAGCAGTACTTC. Translated, it gives CASSRTASYEQYF.